This T cell receptor beta chain was captured in a study of a mutant IDH1 vaccine in newly diagnosed glioma. At the level of the study: Beginning 4-6 weeks after radiotherapy alone, or with temozolomide cycles, vaccination took place.

The time point here: week 35, safety follow-up. One vaccine dose held 300 ug of mutant IDH1 20-mer peptide and came with topical imiquimod. The patients received vaccinations eight times, in weeks 1, 3, 5, 7, 11, 15, 19 and 23. The data were produced by immunoSEQ multiplex PCR, yet TCRdb's version contains in-frame clones alone and is incomplete. The sample consists of roughly 60,000 clones, about 74% of them appearing once. J was trimmed by 9 bases and V by 1 base; bases with no gene match: 2. This CDR3 contains 12 residues. The germline V gene encodes CDR1 LGHNT and CDR2 FRNRAP. Of note for this clone: Its target is not known.

Notes on the study in general: Variations in leading peripheral T cell clonotypes appeared to have no connection with pseudoprogression.

The sequence came from a man in his forties or fifties with glioma. The source material was PBMCs, sampled from a glioma patient whose treatment included an IDH1 peptide vaccine. The V call is TRBV12-5, the J call TRBJ2-5; the match to TRBD1 covers 7 bases. This CDR3 is CASGLAQGAQYF. Written as DNA, the CDR3 is TGTGCTAGTGGTTTGGCGCAGGGGGCCCAGTACTTC. The whole variable domain, filled in from reference TRBV12-5 and TRBJ2-5, reads DARVTQTPRHKVTEMGQEVTMRCQPILGHNTVFWYRQTMMQGLELLAYFRNRAPLDDSGMPKDRFSAEMPDATLATLKIQPSEPRDSAVYFCASGLAQGAQYFGPGTRLLVL.